The 13 T cell receptor beta chains in this list originate from one sample, sequenced in a study of cytomegalovirus exposure and HLA in healthy donors (dated by TCRdb to 2015 to 2018). Preparation of the library involved the immunoSEQ multiplex PCR assay. TCRdb took over this immuneACCESS table, retaining in-frame rearrangements with V and J assigned. Such tables are incomplete; in checked studies, under half of the missing clones stem from an unresolved V gene, and the remainder is unexplained. The sample table records around 65,000 clones; about 92% of these occur just once. The ten largest clonotypes hold approximately 5% of the sample. The sample consisted of PBMCs. The receptors originated from a man aged 18 to 35 in good health and CMV-seropositive.

J is TRBJ2-7 and V is TRBV28; perhaps TRBD1 as D (5 bases). The CDR3 has 15 residues. Trimming took 2 bases from V and 0 from J, leaving 11 bases between them. Per germline, CDR1 MDHEN and CDR2 SYDVKM. The CDR3 here is CASSLLREYSYEQYF. In DNA form, the CDR3 reads TGTGCCAGCAGTTTACTCAGGGAATACTCCTACGAGCAGTACTTC.

The chain couples TRBV5-4 to TRBJ2-2, with D maybe TRBD1 (5 bases). V lost 4 bases and J lost 0, with 10 bases in between. The CDR3 consists of 15 residues. Germline V lookup: CDR1 SGHNT, CDR2 YYREEE (reference sequence). Here the CDR3 reads CASSPDSSNTGELFF. CDR3 sequence (DNA): TGTGCCAGCAGCCCAGACAGCTCGAACACCGGGGAGCTGTTTTTT.

CDR3 residues: CASSPSEWTGTEAFF. The CDR3 DNA sequence: TGTGCCAGCAGCCCCTCTGAGTGGACAGGAACTGAAGCTTTCTTT. The chain carries TRBV28 and TRBJ1-1; 7 bases map to TRBD1. With V trimmed by 6 bases and J by 5 bases, 12 bases remained unmatched. The germline CDR1 and CDR2 sequences are MDHEN and SYDVKM. This CDR3 is 15 amino acids long.

This sequence joins TRBV25-1 and TRBJ1-2; 9 bases agree with TRBD1. The V and J ends lost 8 bases and 1 base, in that order; junction bases with no gene match: 2. Germline V lookup: CDR1 MGHDK, CDR2 SYGVNS. The CDR3 covers 13 residues. CDR3 sequence reads: CASGGQGNYGYTF. CDR3 nucleotide sequence: TGTGCCAGCGGGGGACAGGGTAACTATGGCTACACCTTC.

The J gene is TRBJ1-5, the V gene TRBV4-1; unclear D gene. The V end lost 0 bases, the J end lost 4 bases, and 13 bases lay between the germline ends. CDR1 and CDR2 (germline): MGHRA, YSYEKL. This CDR3 region has 16 residues. The CDR3, as DNA: TGCGCCAGCAGCCAAGAGATGAGGTGGAGGAATCAGCCCCAGCATTTT. Translated, it gives CASSQEMRWRNQPQHF.

This chain connects TRBV30 to TRBJ2-2; D call uncertain. Trimming shortened V by 0 bases and J by 6 bases, and 8 bases separated the two germline ends. CDR1 is GTSNPN and CDR2 is SVGIG in the germline V gene (reference sequence). The CDR3 is made up of 13 amino acids. CDR3: CAWSVYPPGELFF. CDR3 DNA: TGTGCCTGGAGTGTATATCCCCCCGGGGAGCTGTTTTTT.

The CDR3 region has the DNA TGTGCCAGCACTTCGGGTTCACCCCTCGAGCAGTACTTC. It codes for CASTSGSPLEQYF. This rearrangement joins TRBV6-5 to TRBJ2-7; D unclear. Looked up from germline, CDR1 is MNHEY and CDR2 is SVGAGI. The CDR3 length is 13 residues. The V and J ends lost 7 bases and 6 bases respectively, with 16 bases between them.

The chain's CDR3 is CASSHGQPNEKLFF. CDR3 nucleotides: TGTGCCAGCAGCCACGGACAGCCTAATGAAAAACTGTTTTTT. The chain carries TRBV5-4 and TRBJ1-4; weak D call: TRBD1 (6 bases). Looked up from germline, CDR1 is SGHNT and CDR2 is YYREEE (reference sequence). Trimming cost V 4 bases and J 3 bases, with 10 bases left between them. This CDR3 region has 14 residues.

The J gene is TRBJ2-1, the V gene TRBV15, with 8 bases fitting TRBD2. CDR1 LNHNV and CDR2 YYDKDF come from the germline V gene (reference sequence). The CDR3 has 12 amino acids. V dropped 1 base and J dropped 12; count of bases not matched to a gene: 2. CDR3 sequence reads: CATSRVGTRQFF. The CDR3 DNA is TGTGCCACCAGCAGAGTGGGGACTAGGCAGTTCTTC.

The V call is TRBV30, the J call TRBJ1-2, with 7 bases identical to TRBD1. Germline V lookup: CDR1 GTSNPN, CDR2 SVGIG (reference sequence). This CDR3 comprises 13 residues. V lost 2 bases to trimming and J lost 5 bases; unmatched junction nucleotides: 5. This CDR3 reads CAWSRDRPYGYTF. For the CDR3, the DNA is TGTGCCTGGAGTAGGGACAGACCTTATGGCTACACCTTC.

DNA for the CDR3: TGCGCCAGCAGTCGACTAGCGGGGTACGAGCAGTACTTC. Its translation: CASSRLAGYEQYF. The chain combines TRBV4-1 with TRBJ2-7, with 11 positions matching TRBD2. CDR3 length: 13 residues. The junction had 2 bases not matched to a gene; V was cut back by 6 bases and J by 4 bases. The V gene's germline CDR1 is MGHRA and CDR2 YSYEKL.

V and J are TRBV29-1 and TRBJ2-3; a weak D match, TRBD2 (5 bases). With 0 bases removed from V and 4 bases from J, the gap between germline ends came to 8 bases. Germline CDR1 is SQVTM and CDR2 is ANQGSEA. The CDR3 extends over 13 amino acids. The CDR3: CSVEEGAPDTQYF. The CDR3, as DNA: TGCAGCGTTGAAGAGGGAGCCCCAGATACGCAGTATTTT.

The gene calls are TRBV18 and TRBJ2-5; TRBD1 aligns across 8 bases. The length of the CDR3 is 15 residues. Germline loops: CDR1 KGHSH, CDR2 LQKENI. After removal of 2 bases from V and 5 bases from J, the junction contained 7 bases not matched to a gene. In nucleotides, the CDR3 is TGTGCCAGCTCACCAAGCCAGGGGGCGTATGAGACCCAGTACTTC. This gives the protein CASSPSQGAYETQYF.